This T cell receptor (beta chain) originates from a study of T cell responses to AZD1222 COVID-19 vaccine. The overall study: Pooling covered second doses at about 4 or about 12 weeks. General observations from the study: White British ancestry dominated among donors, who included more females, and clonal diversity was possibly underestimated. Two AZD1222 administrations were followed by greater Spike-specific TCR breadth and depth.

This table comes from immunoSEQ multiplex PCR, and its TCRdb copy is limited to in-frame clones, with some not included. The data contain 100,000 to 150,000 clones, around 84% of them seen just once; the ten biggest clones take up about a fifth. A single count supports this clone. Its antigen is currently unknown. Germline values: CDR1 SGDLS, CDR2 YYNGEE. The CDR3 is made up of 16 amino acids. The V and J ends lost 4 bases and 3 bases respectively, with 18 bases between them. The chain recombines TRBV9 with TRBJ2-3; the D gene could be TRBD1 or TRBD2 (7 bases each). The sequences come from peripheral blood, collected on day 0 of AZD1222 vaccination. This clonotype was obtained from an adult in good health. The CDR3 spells CASSSGGGRMTDTQYF. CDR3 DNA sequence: TGTGCCAGCAGCTCAGGGGGGGGGCGGATGACAGATACGCAGTATTTT.